These 21 T cell receptor beta chains came from one sample sequenced in a study of blood T cell repertoires in COVID-19. Clones were read by immunoSEQ multiplex PCR, and TCRdb kept only the in-frame ones, dropping some. The table includes hundreds of thousands of clones, around 90% detected once. Specimen: peripheral blood. Receptor source: a human donor in a cohort sampled during active COVID-19.

The CDR3 loop reads CAWRGLGWGDTDTQYF. The CDR3 DNA reads TGTGCCTGGAGGGGTTTGGGATGGGGGGACACAGATACGCAGTATTTT. This rearrangement joins TRBV30 to TRBJ2-3; perhaps TRBD2 as D (6 bases). V lost 3 bases and J 2 bases, leaving 18 bases between the germline ends. Germline CDR1 is GTSNPN and CDR2 is SVGIG (reference sequence). The CDR3 runs 16 residues.

This chain links TRBV30 with TRBJ1-2, with 9 bases that match TRBD1. This CDR3 has 17 residues. The ends lost 1 base at V and 4 bases at J; junction bases unmatched: 13. Germline-derived CDR1 and CDR2 are GTSNPN and SVGIG (reference sequence). The CDR3 region has the DNA TGTGCCTGGAGTGGCGTTGGGACAGGGCCTTCGTCCTATGGCTACACCTTC. Translating gives CAWSGVGTGPSSYGYTF.

The chain links TRBV27 to TRBJ2-7, with 11 bases matching TRBD2. The germline V gene has CDR1 MNHEY and CDR2 SMNVEV (reference sequence). The CDR3 sequence is 15 residues long. With V trimmed by 5 bases and J by 2 bases, 5 bases remained unmatched. This chain's CDR3 is CASSAPSGGPYEQYF. The CDR3 bases are TGTGCCAGCAGTGCGCCTAGCGGGGGGCCCTACGAGCAGTACTTC.

V usage is TRBV11-2 and J usage is TRBJ2-7, with TRBD2 matching 10 bases. The CDR3 spans 17 residues. Germline CDR1 reads SGHAT; CDR2 reads FQNNGV. Trimming removed 5 bases from V and 0 bases from J; junction bases left unmatched: 10. CDR3 in amino acids: CASSMLAGALSSYEQYF. Here the CDR3 DNA reads TGTGCCAGCAGCATGCTAGCGGGGGCCCTAAGCTCCTACGAGCAGTACTTC.

The rearrangement uses TRBV28 and TRBJ2-7; the D is unclear. V lost 2 bases to trimming and J lost 2 bases, with 16 bases between them. The germline CDR1 and CDR2 sequences are MDHEN and SYDVKM. CDR3 length: 16 residues. CDR3 residues: CASSLIEASVTYEQYF. The CDR3 region has the DNA TGTGCCAGCAGTTTAATTGAGGCGTCTGTAACCTACGAGCAGTACTTC. Together with reference TRBV28 and TRBJ2-7, the CDR3 gives the full variable domain: DVKVTQSSRYLVKRTGEKVFLECVQDMDHENMFWYRQDPGLGLRLIYFSYDVKMKEKGDIPEGYSVSREKKERFSLILESASTNQTSMYLCASSLIEASVTYEQYFGPGTRLTVT.

This clone was observed at least ten times. This sequence joins TRBV6-6 and TRBJ1-2; D is perhaps TRBD1 (5 bases). The CDR3 contains 15 residues. Trimming took off 5 bases at V and 4 bases at J, with 17 bases between the two ends. CDR1 is MNHNY and CDR2 is SVGAGI in the germline V gene (reference sequence). The CDR3 region has the DNA TGTGCCAGCAGTACCGGGACTCAAATATTCTATGGCTACACCTTC. This codes for CASSTGTQIFYGYTF.

The V and J genes are TRBV6-6 and TRBJ2-1; D not certain. The V and J ends lost 6 bases and 0 bases respectively, with 12 bases between them. This CDR3 has 15 amino acids. Germline loops: CDR1 MNHNY, CDR2 SVGAGI (reference sequence). The CDR3 sequence is CASRLRLSSYNEQFF. Here the CDR3 DNA reads TGTGCCAGCAGACTCAGACTGAGCTCCTACAATGAGCAGTTCTTC.

On this clone: At the DNA level, this CDR3 is encoded by other sequences in the same sample as well. This chain joins TRBV3-1 (or the pseudogene TRBV3-2) and TRBJ1-1, with no clear D. The V gene lost 3 bases and the J gene lost 2 bases, with 7 bases spanning the gap. The CDR3 is made up of 13 amino acids. The V gene's germline CDR1 is LGHDT and CDR2 YNNKEL (reference sequence). The CDR3 DNA follows: TGTGCCAGCAGCCAGGGCCGAAACACTGAAGCTTTCTTT. Translation: CASSQGRNTEAFF.

As concerns this clone: At the DNA level, this CDR3 is encoded by other sequences in the same sample as well. V is TRBV28 and J is TRBJ2-7; D uncertain. The CDR3 is 11 amino acids. CDR1 and CDR2 (germline): MDHEN, SYDVKM. V dropped 5 bases and J dropped 4 bases, with 6 bases sitting between them. The CDR3 protein is CASSPGYEQYF. CDR3 coding DNA: TGTGCCAGCAGTCCAGGTTACGAGCAGTACTTC. Filled out from reference TRBV28 and TRBJ2-7, the complete variable domain reads DVKVTQSSRYLVKRTGEKVFLECVQDMDHENMFWYRQDPGLGLRLIYFSYDVKMKEKGDIPEGYSVSREKKERFSLILESASTNQTSMYLCASSPGYEQYFGPGTRLTVT.

The chain uses TRBV5-1 and TRBJ1-2; weak D call: TRBD1 (5 bases). This CDR3 has 13 amino acids. CDR1 SGHRS and CDR2 YFSETQ come from the germline V gene. Trimming stripped 1 base from V and 4 bases from J, with 8 bases between. The CDR3 region has the DNA TGCGCCAGCAGCTTGAGGGGCAGCTATGGCTACACCTTC. Its protein is CASSLRGSYGYTF.

The genes are TRBV19 and TRBJ1-2; maybe TRBD1 (6 bases). The CDR3 has 14 amino acids. The germline V gene encodes CDR1 LNHDA and CDR2 SQIVND (reference sequence). The V end was cut by 8 bases, the J end by 4 bases, with 17 bases between. CDR3 coding DNA: TGTGCCAGTTCCCCCGAGACAGGACCCTATGGCTACACCTTC. Its protein is CASSPETGPYGYTF.

The J gene is TRBJ1-1, the V gene TRBV3-1 (or the pseudogene TRBV3-2); D is undetermined. CDR1 and CDR2 from the germline V gene are LGHDT and YNNKEL (reference sequence). This CDR3 contains 15 residues. The V end was cut by 4 bases, the J end by 1 base, with 13 bases between. CDR3 coding DNA: TGTGCCAGCAGCCGCCGAGGGAGTCGGAACACTGAAGCTTTCTTT. Translated: CASSRRGSRNTEAFF.

A single count supports this clone. The J gene is TRBJ2-3, the V gene TRBV6-6; TRBD1 matches at 7 bases. The junction had 8 bases not matched to a gene; V was cut back by 8 bases and J by 3 bases. Germline assignment: CDR1 MNHNY and CDR2 SVGAGI (reference sequence). The CDR3 contains 14 residues. The CDR3 DNA follows: TGTGCCAGCCGTTTTCCGGGACAGACAGATACGCAGTATTTT. Its protein is CASRFPGQTDTQYF.

This clone appeared once. The chain uses TRBV2 and TRBJ2-7, with D unresolved. Trimming left V 4 bases short and J 6 bases short, with 13 bases between. The germline CDR1 and CDR2 sequences are SNHLY and FYNNEI. This CDR3 is 13 amino acids long. CDR3 sequence reads: CASSGNRATEQYF. The DNA of the CDR3 is TGTGCCAGCAGTGGCAACCGCGCCACCGAGCAGTACTTC.

As regards this clone: This CDR3 is also generated by other DNA sequences in the sample. The chain uses TRBV28 and TRBJ1-2; D gene ambiguous. The CDR3 extends over 11 amino acids. Germline CDR1 MDHEN, CDR2 SYDVKM. Trimming shortened V by 4 bases and J by 4 bases, and 4 bases separated the two germline ends. The CDR3 DNA reads as TGTGCCAGCAGTTCCATCTATGGCTACACCTTC. This encodes CASSSIYGYTF.

The chain recombines TRBV7-9 with TRBJ2-3; 7 positions match TRBD1. The CDR3 extends over 17 amino acids. Looked up from germline, CDR1 is SEHNR and CDR2 is FQNEAQ (reference sequence). V trimming: 5 bases; J trimming: 0 bases; junction bases outside the gene matches: 11. The CDR3 loop reads CASSPPVGTASTDTQYF. The CDR3 nucleotides read TGTGCCAGCAGCCCCCCGGTAGGGACAGCAAGCACAGATACGCAGTATTTT.

The chain uses TRBV12-3 or TRBV12-4 and TRBJ1-2; D unresolved. The CDR3 spans 13 residues. V gave up 4 bases and J gave up 4 bases, with 10 bases separating them. The CDR3 loop reads CASSSEGAYGYTF. CDR3 bases: TGTGCCAGCAGTTCAGAAGGAGCCTATGGCTACACCTTC.

The rearrangement uses TRBV6-5 and TRBJ1-2, with 8 bases fitting TRBD1. V lost 6 bases, J lost 1 base, and 7 bases stayed unmatched. This CDR3 spans 15 amino acids. Germline CDR1 and CDR2: MNHEY and SVGAGI. CDR3 sequence (DNA): TGTGCCAGCAGCCACCTGGACAGGGATAACTATGGCTACACCTTC. Protein sequence: CASSHLDRDNYGYTF.

This chain connects TRBV4-3 to TRBJ1-2; TRBD1 might be the D (5 bases). This CDR3 has 13 residues. V lost 0 bases to trimming and J lost 9 bases, with 11 bases between them. Looked up from germline, CDR1 is LGHNA and CDR2 is YSLEER. CDR3 residues: CASSQDRGRSYTF. The CDR3, as DNA: TGCGCCAGCAGCCAAGATAGGGGCAGAAGCTACACCTTC.

V gene TRBV6-5 combines with J gene TRBJ2-7; 9 positions match TRBD1. V lost 6 bases to trimming and J lost 7 bases; unmatched junction nucleotides: 10. The CDR3 runs 14 residues. Germline CDR1 reads MNHEY; CDR2 reads SVGAGI. The CDR3 DNA is TGTGCCAGCAGGGCACTACAGGGGGCGGGAGAGCAGTACTTC. The encoded protein is CASRALQGAGEQYF.

This chain connects TRBV5-1 to TRBJ2-1; 8 bases are shared with TRBD2. Losses at the gene ends were 0 bases for V and 3 bases for J; bases not matched to a gene: 2. Germline CDR1 SGHRS, CDR2 YFSETQ. The CDR3 has 15 amino acids. CDR3 amino acids: CASSLELADYNEQFF. The CDR3 DNA reads as TGCGCCAGCAGCTTGGAACTAGCGGACTACAATGAGCAGTTCTTC. Variable domain in full (rest from reference TRBV5-1 and TRBJ2-1): KAGVTQTPRYLIKTRGQQVTLSCSPISGHRSVSWYQQTPGQGLQFLFEYFSETQRNKGNFPGRFSGRQFSNSRSEMNVSTLELGDSALYLCASSLELADYNEQFFGPGTRLTVL.